This TCR beta chain was profiled in a study of monozygotic twins with inflammatory bowel disease. Findings and limits, study-wide: By inverse Simpson index, TCRbeta diversity was lower in IBD patients than in healthy co-twins.

TCRdb reprocessed the 5' RACE reads, keeping one entry per CDR3 protein, no DNA. The ten most abundant clones cover roughly 8% of a sample with some 190,000 distinct CDR3 sequences. As regards this clonotype: The antigen is not known.

The CDR3 contains 11 residues. The germline gives CDR1 MDHEN, CDR2 SYDVKM. The rearrangement joins TRBV28 to TRBJ2-7. Sequencing was carried out using blood. The source of this sequence is a human donor with ulcerative colitis or Crohn's disease, or a healthy co-twin of an affected twin (not recorded which). The CDR3 here is CASSFRYEQYF. The whole variable domain, remainder taken from reference TRBV28 and TRBJ2-7, is DVKVTQSSRYLVKRTGEKVFLECVQDMDHENMFWYRQDPGLGLRLIYFSYDVKMKEKGDIPEGYSVSREKKERFSLILESASTNQTSMYLCASSFRYEQYFGPGTRLTVT.